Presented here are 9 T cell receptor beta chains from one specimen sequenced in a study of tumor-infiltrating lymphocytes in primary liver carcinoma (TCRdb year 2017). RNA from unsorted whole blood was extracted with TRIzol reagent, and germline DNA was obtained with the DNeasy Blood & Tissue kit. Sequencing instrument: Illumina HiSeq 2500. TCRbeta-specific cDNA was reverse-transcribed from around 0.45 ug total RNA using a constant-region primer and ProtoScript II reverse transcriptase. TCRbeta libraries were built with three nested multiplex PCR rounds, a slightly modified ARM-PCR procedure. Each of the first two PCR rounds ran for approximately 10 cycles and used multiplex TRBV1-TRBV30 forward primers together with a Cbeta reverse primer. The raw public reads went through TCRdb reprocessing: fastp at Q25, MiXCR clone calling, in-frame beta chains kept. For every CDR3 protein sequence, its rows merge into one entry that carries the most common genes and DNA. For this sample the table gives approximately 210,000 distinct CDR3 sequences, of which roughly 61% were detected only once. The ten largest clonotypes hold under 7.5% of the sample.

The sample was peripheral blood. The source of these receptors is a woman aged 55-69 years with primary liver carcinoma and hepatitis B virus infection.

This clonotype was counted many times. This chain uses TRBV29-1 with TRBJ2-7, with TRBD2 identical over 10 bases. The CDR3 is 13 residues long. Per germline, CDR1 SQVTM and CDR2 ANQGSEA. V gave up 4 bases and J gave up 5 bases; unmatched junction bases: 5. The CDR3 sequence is CSVGTSGPHEQYF. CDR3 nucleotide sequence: TGCAGCGTTGGGACTAGCGGACCGCACGAGCAGTACTTC.

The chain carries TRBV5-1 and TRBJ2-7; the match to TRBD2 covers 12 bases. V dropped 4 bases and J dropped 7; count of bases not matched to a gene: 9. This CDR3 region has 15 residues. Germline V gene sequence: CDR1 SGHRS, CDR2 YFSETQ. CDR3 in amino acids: CASSARRTSGIEQYF. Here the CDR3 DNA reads TGCGCCAGCAGCGCTCGAAGGACTAGCGGGATTGAGCAGTACTTC. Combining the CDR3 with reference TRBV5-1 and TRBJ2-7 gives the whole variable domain KAGVTQTPRYLIKTRGQQVTLSCSPISGHRSVSWYQQTPGQGLQFLFEYFSETQRNKGNFPGRFSGRQFSNSRSEMNVSTLELGDSALYLCASSARRTSGIEQYFGPGTRLTVT.

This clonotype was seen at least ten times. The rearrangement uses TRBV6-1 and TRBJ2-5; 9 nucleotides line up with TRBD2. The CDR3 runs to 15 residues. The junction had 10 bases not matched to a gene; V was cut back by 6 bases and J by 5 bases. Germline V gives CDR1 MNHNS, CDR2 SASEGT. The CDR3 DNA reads TGTGCCAGCAGCCCCGGCGGGGGGGGTTTGGAGACCCAGTACTTC. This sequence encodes CASSPGGGGLETQYF.

The DNA for the CDR3 is TGTGCCGGCTCCCTTGGGTTCCTTGGGCGTTGGGGGGAACCTGGGGCCAACGTCCTGACTTTC. It specifies CAGSLGFLGRWGEPGANVLTF. The chain couples TRBV28 to TRBJ2-6, with D perhaps matching TRBD2 (6 bases). Germline V gene lookup returns CDR1 MDHEN and CDR2 SYDVKM. The CDR3 is made up of 21 amino acids. Trimming cost V 11 bases and J 2 bases, with 34 bases left between them.

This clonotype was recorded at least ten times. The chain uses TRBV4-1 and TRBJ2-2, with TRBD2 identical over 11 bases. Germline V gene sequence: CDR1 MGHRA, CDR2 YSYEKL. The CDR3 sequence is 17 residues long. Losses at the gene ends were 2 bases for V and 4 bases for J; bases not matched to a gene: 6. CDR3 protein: CASSQRLAGLGTGELFF. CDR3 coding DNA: TGCGCCAGCAGCCAAAGACTAGCGGGGTTGGGCACCGGGGAGCTGTTTTTT.

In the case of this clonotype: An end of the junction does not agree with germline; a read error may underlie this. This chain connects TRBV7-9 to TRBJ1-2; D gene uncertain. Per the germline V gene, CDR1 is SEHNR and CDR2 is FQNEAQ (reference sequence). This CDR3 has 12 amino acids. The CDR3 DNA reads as TGTGCCGGCAGCTTACCTGATCATGGCTACACCTTC. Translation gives CAGSLPDHGYTF.

As DNA, the CDR3 is TGTGCCAGCAGTTCCTCTGACGAGGATAGTCGGTATCGGCAGTACTTC. Translation gives CASSSSDEDSRYRQYF. This chain links TRBV28 with TRBJ2-7; D uncertain. The CDR3 sequence is 16 residues long. Germline loops: CDR1 MDHEN, CDR2 SYDVKM. V lost 4 bases to trimming and J lost 9 bases, with 25 bases between them.

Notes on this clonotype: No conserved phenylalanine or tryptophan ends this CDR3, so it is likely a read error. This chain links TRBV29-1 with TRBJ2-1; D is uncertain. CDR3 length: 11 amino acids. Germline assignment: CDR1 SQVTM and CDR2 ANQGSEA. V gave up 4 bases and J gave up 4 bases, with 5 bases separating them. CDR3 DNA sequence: TGCAGCGTTGCCACGTACAATGAGCAGTTCTTA. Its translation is CSVATYNEQFL.

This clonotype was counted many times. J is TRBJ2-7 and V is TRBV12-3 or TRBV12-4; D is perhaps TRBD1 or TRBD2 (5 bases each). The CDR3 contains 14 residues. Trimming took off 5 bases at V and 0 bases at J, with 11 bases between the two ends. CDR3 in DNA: TGTGCCAGCAGTCTCTGGGGGAGCTCCTACGAGCAGTACTTC. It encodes CASSLWGSSYEQYF.